Following are 7 T cell receptor beta chains from one sample sequenced in a study of control samples from healthy donors and cancer patients. Repertoires were generated with immunoSEQ multiplex PCR, while TCRdb's copy carries only in-frame clones and drops some. The sample comprises about 120,000 clones, about 95% of which are singletons, and 3.6% rests with the top ten. The specimen sequenced was blood. Receptors originate from a man aged 30-40 years in good health.

This sequence joins TRBV4-3 and TRBJ2-3; 14 nucleotides align to TRBD2. J lost 1 base, V lost 4 bases, and 7 bases had no gene match. This CDR3 is 18 amino acids long. Germline values: CDR1 LGHNA, CDR2 YSLEER. This chain's CDR3 is CASSRSLGLAGGTDTQYF. DNA of the CDR3: TGCGCCAGCAGCCGAAGTCTGGGACTAGCGGGGGGCACAGATACGCAGTATTTT.

This chain joins TRBV2 and TRBJ2-2; D might be TRBD1 (5 bases). The CDR3 loop spans 16 amino acids. Germline V CDR1 and CDR2: SNHLY, FYNNEI. The V gene lost 2 bases and the J gene lost 1 base, with 11 bases spanning the gap. CDR3 protein: CASSEWGRKNTGELFF. The CDR3 DNA is TGTGCCAGCAGTGAATGGGGCAGGAAGAACACCGGGGAGCTGTTTTTT.

This chain connects TRBV7-3 to TRBJ1-6; TRBD1 agrees at 7 bases. Germline trimming cut 1 base from V and 4 bases from J; bases unmatched to any gene: 13. This CDR3 comprises 19 residues. Germline CDR1 reads SGHTA; CDR2 reads FQGTGA. In nucleotides, the CDR3 is TGTGCCAGCAGCTTAAAGACGGGACAGCCAAGATATTATAATTCACCCCTCCACTTT. It codes for CASSLKTGQPRYYNSPLHF.

The rearrangement links TRBV7-2 to TRBJ2-7; maybe TRBD1 (5 bases). This CDR3 has 15 residues. Trimming left V 4 bases short and J 0 bases short, with 13 bases between. Germline assignment: CDR1 SGHTA and CDR2 FQGNSA. Written as DNA, the CDR3 is TGTGCCAGCAGCTCCTCAGGGATGAGCTCCTACGAGCAGTACTTC. Its protein is CASSSSGMSSYEQYF.

This clone showed up just once. The J gene is TRBJ2-7, the V gene TRBV9, with D possibly TRBD2 on 6 matching bases. The CDR3 sequence is 13 residues long. Germline assignment: CDR1 SGDLS and CDR2 YYNGEE. Trimming took 0 bases from V and 5 from J, leaving 9 bases between them. The CDR3 here is CASSVGGGNEQYF. CDR3 nucleotides: TGTGCCAGCAGCGTAGGTGGGGGGAACGAGCAGTACTTC.

V is TRBV9 and J is TRBJ2-3, with a weak D call TRBD2 (5 bases). V lost 4 bases and J 0 bases, leaving 12 bases between the germline ends. Per germline, CDR1 SGDLS and CDR2 YYNGEE. CDR3 length: 15 residues. CDR3 sequence (DNA): TGTGCCAGCAGCTCTAGCTTGGGAAGCACAGATACGCAGTATTTT. Protein product: CASSSSLGSTDTQYF. Based on the CDR3 plus reference TRBV9 and TRBJ2-3, the full variable domain is DSGVTQTPKHLITATGQRVTLRCSPRSGDLSVYWYQQSLDQGLQFLIQYYNGEERAKGNILERFSAQQFPDLHSELNLSSLELGDSALYFCASSSSLGSTDTQYFGPGTRLTVL.

The chain carries TRBV2 and TRBJ1-5, with 8 bases aligning to TRBD1. The length of the CDR3 is 16 residues. Unmatched junction bases numbered 7, after V lost 5 bases and J lost 1 base. From germline, CDR1 is SNHLY and CDR2 FYNNEI. CDR3 sequence: CASSMGQVLSNQPQHF. The DNA for the CDR3 is TGTGCCAGCAGTATGGGACAGGTGCTAAGCAATCAGCCCCAGCATTTT.